The 19 T cell receptor beta chains below all came from one sample that was sequenced in a study of vaccination and CD4 T cells after COVID-19. Their target antigens are unknown. Treatment of the sample: roughly 10-day PBMC culture with coronavirus spike peptide pools or control peptides (ViraFEST assay). Once obtained from cultured CD4+ T cells, the DNA was sequenced using the Oncomine TCR Beta short-read assay. TCRdb redid the calling of the PCR reads with MiXCR, one entry per CDR3 protein. The sample has roughly 14,000 distinct CDR3 sequences, around 52% seen once; the top ten hold approximately 15%. Sequencing used CD4+ T cells from blood, cultured in vitro. The receptors were sampled from a human donor who had recovered from COVID-19.

This sequence joins TRBV28 and TRBJ2-7; D may be TRBD1 or TRBD2 (6 bases each). V was trimmed by 8 bases and J by 4 bases, leaving 9 bases between them. The CDR3 is 11 amino acids. CDR1 is MDHEN, CDR2 SYDVKM, per germline. DNA for the CDR3: TGTGCCAGCCGGAGGGGGTACGAGCAGTACTTC. Its translation is CASRRGYEQYF.

This rearrangement joins TRBV5-1 to TRBJ2-1; D gene uncertain. Between the trimmed V and J ends, which lost 4 bases and 2 bases, there was a span of 10 bases. The CDR3 contains 14 residues. Looked up from germline, CDR1 is SGHRS and CDR2 is YFSETQ. CDR3 sequence reads: CASSTDTAYNEQFF. The CDR3 DNA is TGCGCCAGCAGCACGGATACAGCCTACAATGAGCAGTTCTTC.

This chain uses TRBV27 with TRBJ2-7; 10 bases are a match to TRBD2. Losses at the gene ends were 4 bases for V and 5 bases for J; bases not matched to a gene: 5. CDR3 length: 14 residues. The V gene's germline CDR1 is MNHEY and CDR2 SMNVEV (reference sequence). CDR3 coding DNA: TGTGCCAGCAGTTCGGCTAGCGGGAGCGACGAGCAGTACTTC. Protein sequence: CASSSASGSDEQYF.

This clonotype appeared once. The J gene is TRBJ1-1, the V gene TRBV28; D uncertain. V lost 1 base to trimming and J lost 10 bases, with 13 bases between them. The CDR3 contains 13 residues. Looked up from germline, CDR1 is MDHEN and CDR2 is SYDVKM. CDR3 loop: CASSLYAASSAFF. The CDR3 region has the DNA TGTGCCAGCAGTTTATACGCCGCCTCTTCAGCTTTCTTT.

A few counts support this clonotype. The rearrangement links TRBV19 to TRBJ2-5; D might be TRBD1 or TRBD2, each matching 7 bases. Germline lookup yields CDR1 LNHDA and CDR2 SQIVND (reference sequence). This CDR3 region has 14 residues. Trimming pared 8 bases from V and 4 bases from J, leaving 17 bases between. CDR3 nucleotides: TGTGCCAGTCGCCGACAGGGAGGGGGAGAGACCCAGTACTTC. Its translation: CASRRQGGGETQYF.

This chain links TRBV20-1 with TRBJ1-1; 7 bases match TRBD1. With V trimmed by 5 bases and J by 0 bases, 18 bases remained unmatched. The CDR3 totals 18 residues. Germline V gene sequence: CDR1 DFQATT, CDR2 SNEGSKA (reference sequence). The CDR3 DNA reads as TGCAGTGCTTTGACAGGGTATGGGATGGGAGTTATGAACACTGAAGCTTTCTTT. It is translated as CSALTGYGMGVMNTEAFF.

The chain uses TRBV10-3 and TRBJ2-7; 8 bases match TRBD2. With V trimmed by 1 base and J by 3 bases, 8 bases remained unmatched. Germline lookup yields CDR1 ENHRY and CDR2 SYGVKD. This CDR3 comprises 16 residues. The CDR3 bases are TGTGCCATCAGTGAGTGGGCTAGCGGGCGAAACTACGAGCAGTACTTC. Translating gives CAISEWASGRNYEQYF.

The chain recombines TRBV2 with TRBJ2-3; 8 bases are a match to TRBD2. Unmatched junction bases numbered 6, after V lost 7 bases and J lost 3 bases. The germline V gene has CDR1 SNHLY and CDR2 FYNNEI. This CDR3 spans 14 amino acids. The CDR3 here is CASKLAEGTDTQYF. DNA for the CDR3: TGTGCCAGCAAACTAGCGGAGGGGACAGATACGCAGTATTTT. Using reference TRBV2 and TRBJ2-3 for the parts outside the CDR3, the full variable domain is EPEVTQTPSHQVTQMGQEVILRCVPISNHLYFYWYRQILGQKVEFLVSFYNNEISEKSEIFDDQFSVERPDGSNFTLKIRSTKLEDSAMYFCASKLAEGTDTQYFGPGTRLTVL.

CDR3 sequence (DNA): TGTGCCAGCCAGAGGCCGGGTTTAGACTATGGCTACACCTTC. Its translation: CASQRPGLDYGYTF. The genes are TRBV6-1 and TRBJ1-2; no firm D call. V shed 8 bases and J shed 3 bases, with 16 bases lying between them. Germline V lookup: CDR1 MNHNS, CDR2 SASEGT. This CDR3 spans 14 amino acids.

The chain links TRBV19 to TRBJ2-7; D is unresolved. The CDR3 loop spans 15 amino acids. V lost 1 base and J lost 0, with 10 bases in between. CDR1 LNHDA and CDR2 SQIVND come from the germline V gene (reference sequence). The CDR3 is CASSIGQTFSYEQYF. The DNA for the CDR3 is TGTGCCAGTAGTATAGGACAAACTTTCTCCTACGAGCAGTACTTC.

This clonotype was observed a handful of times. This chain connects TRBV7-6 to TRBJ1-6, with a tentative D call TRBD1 (6 bases). The germline V and J ends were trimmed by 5 bases and 9 bases, with 14 bases remaining between them. Germline V gene data show CDR1 as SGHVS and CDR2 as FNYEAQ. The CDR3 loop spans 14 amino acids. In DNA, the CDR3 is TGTGCCAGCAGCCCCCGGGACACAAGTTCACCCCTCCACTTT. Its translation is CASSPRDTSSPLHF.

This clonotype was seen a handful of times. In nucleotides, the CDR3 is TGTGCCAGCTCAGCCCCCGGACTAGCGGGAGGCTACGAGCAGTACTTC. Protein product: CASSAPGLAGGYEQYF. V usage is TRBV18 and J usage is TRBJ2-7, with 14 bases aligning to TRBD2. The CDR3 is 16 residues long. Germline CDR1 and CDR2: KGHSH and LQKENI. V lost 5 bases and J lost 3; bases outside the gene matches: 6.

The V gene is TRBV20-1, the J gene TRBJ1-5, with 8 positions matching TRBD1. V was clipped by 1 base and J by 1 base; unmatched bases: 6. This CDR3 contains 16 residues. The V gene's germline CDR1 is DFQATT and CDR2 SNEGSKA (reference sequence). CDR3 bases: TGCAGTGCTAGAGCCACAGGGGGAGGAAGCAATCAGCCCCAGCATTTT. Protein sequence: CSARATGGGSNQPQHF.

The V call is TRBV12-3 or TRBV12-4, the J call TRBJ2-7, with TRBD2 matching 10 bases. The length of the CDR3 is 20 residues. J lost 4 bases, V lost 0 bases, and 18 bases had no gene match. CDR3 sequence: CASSLALGQGRLAGVYEQYF. For the CDR3, the DNA is TGTGCCAGCAGTTTAGCCCTCGGACAGGGTCGGCTAGCGGGAGTGTACGAGCAGTACTTC.

This clonotype came up a few times. The chain recombines TRBV10-3 with TRBJ1-5; D gene ambiguous. CDR1 is ENHRY, CDR2 SYGVKD, per germline. CDR3 length equals 13 residues. Between the trimmed V and J ends, which lost 10 bases and 3 bases, there was a span of 13 bases. CDR3 region: CATEGSPNQPQHF. In DNA, the CDR3 is TGTGCCACCGAGGGTAGTCCCAATCAGCCCCAGCATTTT.

The chain is built from TRBV7-3 and TRBJ1-2; 9 nucleotides line up with TRBD1. Looked up from germline, CDR1 is SGHTA and CDR2 is FQGTGA. This CDR3 has 13 residues. Losses at the gene ends were 6 bases for V and 3 bases for J; bases not matched to a gene: 2. CDR3 sequence: CASRRDRDYGYTF. In nucleotides, the CDR3 is TGTGCCAGCAGGCGGGACAGGGACTATGGCTACACCTTC.

This rearrangement joins TRBV29-1 to TRBJ2-5, with TRBD1 matching over 8 bases. The CDR3 covers 13 residues. V trimming: 6 bases; J trimming: 2 bases; junction bases outside the gene matches: 5. Germline CDR1 and CDR2: SQVTM and ANQGSEA. The CDR3 reads CSVIQGAQETQYF. The CDR3 DNA reads as TGCAGCGTCATCCAGGGGGCACAAGAGACCCAGTACTTC.

This chain connects TRBV25-1 to TRBJ2-7; D is perhaps TRBD2 (6 bases). Looked up from germline, CDR1 is MGHDK and CDR2 is SYGVNS. The CDR3 is made up of 15 amino acids. Trimming left V 4 bases short and J 0 bases short, with 13 bases between. Written as DNA, the CDR3 is TGTGCCAGCAGTGGGGGAAACGGGGGCTCCTACGAGCAGTACTTC. It specifies CASSGGNGGSYEQYF.

This clonotype appeared once. The rearrangement uses TRBV30 and TRBJ2-5; 9 bases align to TRBD1. The trim removed 3 bases at V and 5 bases at J, leaving 4 bases unmatched. This CDR3 contains 13 residues. Germline V gives CDR1 GTSNPN, CDR2 SVGIG (reference sequence). The CDR3 sequence is CAWRWTGAETQYF. CDR3 bases: TGTGCCTGGAGGTGGACAGGGGCCGAGACCCAGTACTTC. The full variable domain, its missing parts supplied by reference TRBV30 and TRBJ2-5, is SQTIHQWPATLVQPVGSPLSLECTVEGTSNPNLYWYRQAAGRGLQLLFYSVGIGQISSEVPQNLSASRPQDRQFILSSKKLLLSDSGFYLCAWRWTGAETQYFGPGTRLLVL.